Each of the 13 T cell receptor beta chains below was sequenced from the same sample in a study of identical twins. TCRdb reprocessed the 5' RACE reads via MiXCR and lists one record per CDR3 protein. The data contain around 490,000 distinct CDR3 sequences, under 25% of them seen just once; the ten biggest clones take up approximately 0.48%. Another study also made use of these data, one on yellow fever vaccine responses in identical twins.

What was sequenced was CD4+ T cells sorted from blood. These receptor sequences come from a woman aged 18-29 years in good health.

J is TRBJ2-1 and V is TRBV20-1; 10 bases match TRBD2. The CDR3 contains 17 residues. V trimming: 3 bases; J trimming: 0 bases; junction bases outside the gene matches: 8. The germline V gene has CDR1 DFQATT and CDR2 SNEGSKA (reference sequence). Here the CDR3 DNA reads TGCAGTGCTAGTGTGTGGGCTAGCGGGAGCTCCTACAATGAGCAGTTCTTC. Amino acids: CSASVWASGSSYNEQFF.

The chain couples TRBV7-2 to TRBJ2-2; D may be TRBD1 (5 bases). The V and J ends lost 4 bases and 5 bases respectively, with 20 bases between them. CDR1 is SGHTA, CDR2 FQGNSA, per germline. The CDR3 runs 17 residues. The CDR3 DNA follows: TGTGCCAGCAGCTGGAAGGTCGGCAGGGTGGCGACCGGGGAGCTGTTTTTT. It codes for CASSWKVGRVATGELFF.

The V gene is TRBV7-9, the J gene TRBJ1-1; D gene ambiguous. Deletions cut 0 bases from V and 2 bases from J, with 10 bases between. CDR3 length: 15 amino acids. The germline V gene has CDR1 SEHNR and CDR2 FQNEAQ (reference sequence). In DNA, the CDR3 is TGTGCCAGCAGCTTAGCCGCCAGCGTAAACACTGAAGCTTTCTTT. Its translation is CASSLAASVNTEAFF.

This chain connects TRBV11-2 to TRBJ2-3; 7 positions match TRBD2. The V gene's germline CDR1 is SGHAT and CDR2 FQNNGV. Germline trimming cut 2 bases from V and 0 bases from J; bases unmatched to any gene: 5. This CDR3 spans 16 amino acids. The CDR3 is CASSLSRDYSTDTQYF. The CDR3 DNA reads as TGTGCCAGCAGCTTATCCCGGGACTACAGCACAGATACGCAGTATTTT.

The chain carries TRBV11-2 and TRBJ2-3, with a weak D call TRBD1 (5 bases). Deletions cut 5 bases from V and 4 bases from J, with 13 bases between. This CDR3 spans 14 amino acids. The V gene's germline CDR1 is SGHAT and CDR2 FQNNGV. The CDR3 is CASSRGEASDTQYF. Written as DNA, the CDR3 is TGTGCCAGCAGCAGGGGCGAGGCGTCAGATACGCAGTATTTT. Full variable domain (rest looked up from reference TRBV11-2 and TRBJ2-3): EAGVAQSPRYKIIEKRQSVAFWCNPISGHATLYWYQQILGQGPKLLIQFQNNGVVDDSQLPKDRFSAERLKGVDSTLKIQPAKLEDSAVYLCASSRGEASDTQYFGPGTRLTVL.

The chain employs TRBV7-9 and TRBJ1-4; D is perhaps TRBD1 (5 bases). The CDR3 is 15 amino acids. CDR1 and CDR2 (germline): SEHNR, FQNEAQ (reference sequence). Trimming removed 0 bases at V and 4 bases at J, with 9 bases between. For the CDR3, the DNA is TGTGCCAGCAGCTTAGCGCAGGGAAATAATGAAAAACTGTTTTTT. Amino acid sequence: CASSLAQGNNEKLFF.

This clonotype was counted between two and nine times. The V and J genes are TRBV24-1 and TRBJ2-1, with 10 bases fitting TRBD2. This CDR3 is built from 15 residues. The V segment lost 9 bases and the J segment 4 bases; nucleotides outside the gene matches: 8. Germline CDR1 KGHDR, CDR2 SFDVKD. DNA for the CDR3: TGTGCCACCGGATTAGCTAGCGGGAGTTACAATGAGCAGTTCTTC. Protein product: CATGLASGSYNEQFF.

This clonotype was seen more than once but under ten times. The chain recombines TRBV29-1 with TRBJ1-6; D is uncertain. Per germline, CDR1 SQVTM and CDR2 ANQGSEA. V lost 4 bases and J 8 bases, leaving 12 bases between the germline ends. This CDR3 region has 13 residues. CDR3 protein: CSVGGQGDSPLHF. The CDR3 DNA reads TGCAGCGTTGGAGGGCAAGGAGATTCACCCCTCCACTTT.

This chain joins TRBV12-3 or TRBV12-4 and TRBJ2-3, with 9 bases fitting TRBD2. CDR3 length: 15 residues. The V segment lost 8 bases and the J segment 5 bases; nucleotides outside the gene matches: 11. CDR3 in DNA: TGTGCCAGCTGGGTGGCGGGGGGGAACAAAGATACGCAGTATTTT. Protein: CASWVAGGNKDTQYF.

V gene TRBV7-6 combines with J gene TRBJ2-3; 11 positions match TRBD2. V lost 5 bases, J lost 1 base, and 5 bases stayed unmatched. CDR3 length: 16 residues. Germline V gene sequence: CDR1 SGHVS, CDR2 FNYEAQ. The CDR3 region is CASSTVAGGRTDTQYF. DNA of the CDR3: TGTGCCAGCAGCACAGTAGCGGGGGGGCGCACAGATACGCAGTATTTT.

The CDR3 region is CSVGPRMTNEQFF. The CDR3 DNA reads as TGCAGCGTTGGCCCTAGAATGACCAATGAGCAGTTCTTC. This chain links TRBV29-1 with TRBJ2-1, with D unclear. From germline, CDR1 is SQVTM and CDR2 ANQGSEA. CDR3 length: 13 residues. V was pared by 4 bases and J by 6 bases, with 13 bases between.

The CDR3 DNA reads as TGCAGCGCCATCCGGACTAGCGGGCTACAAGAGACCCAGTACTTC. Residues: CSAIRTSGLQETQYF. The chain combines TRBV29-1 with TRBJ2-5; 11 nucleotides line up with TRBD2. Germline trimming cut 7 bases from V and 2 bases from J; bases unmatched to any gene: 9. This CDR3 region has 15 residues. Germline CDR1 SQVTM, CDR2 ANQGSEA.

This clonotype has only a few counts. The V call is TRBV10-3, the J call TRBJ1-2; 10 nucleotides line up with TRBD1. The V gene's germline CDR1 is ENHRY and CDR2 SYGVKD. The junction had 6 bases not matched to a gene; V was cut back by 8 bases and J by 6 bases. The CDR3 contains 13 residues. The CDR3 reads CAIRGQGNHGYTF. Here the CDR3 DNA reads TGTGCCATCCGGGGACAGGGGAATCATGGCTACACCTTC.